A single sample is the source of the 28 T cell receptor beta chains below, sequenced in a study of cytomegalovirus exposure and HLA in healthy donors. Primers: 60 Vbeta forward and 13 Jbeta reverse. TCRdb keeps only in-frame clones here, not all; method: immunoSEQ multiplex PCR. The sample contains about 120,000 clones, approximately 15% of which appear only once. Sequenced: PBMCs. Receptors originate from a woman between 18 and 30 years old in good health and CMV-seronegative.

This clone has more than one count but fewer than ten. The rearrangement uses TRBV2 and TRBJ1-6; 9 bases agree with TRBD1. With V trimmed by 5 bases and J by 6 bases, 5 bases remained unmatched. The CDR3 has 15 residues. The germline gives CDR1 SNHLY, CDR2 FYNNEI. The CDR3 region is CASSLYRGRNSPLHF. As DNA, the CDR3 is TGTGCCAGCAGTCTTTACAGGGGGCGTAATTCACCCCTCCACTTT.

The CDR3 here is CASRQTRGGAYEQYF. In DNA, the CDR3 is TGTGCCAGCAGACAAACTAGAGGGGGGGCCTACGAGCAGTACTTC. The chain employs TRBV2 and TRBJ2-7; D possibly corresponds to TRBD2 (7 bases). The CDR3 length is 15 residues. Trimming took off 6 bases at V and 2 bases at J, with 17 bases between the two ends. Germline V gives CDR1 SNHLY, CDR2 FYNNEI.

The genes are TRBV6-1 and TRBJ2-5, with 14 bases matching TRBD2. Trimming removed 9 bases from V and 3 bases from J; junction bases left unmatched: 3. There are 14 residues in the CDR3. Germline lookup yields CDR1 MNHNS and CDR2 SASEGT. The CDR3 bases are TGTGCCAGTGGGGGACTAGCGGGGGAAGAGACCCAGTACTTC. Protein product: CASGGLAGEETQYF.

This clone was seen a handful of times. One end of the junction fails to match germline, which may point to a read error. The chain employs TRBV6-1 and TRBJ2-7; the D is unclear. Per germline, CDR1 MNHNS and CDR2 SASEGT. The CDR3 contains 12 residues. The DNA of the CDR3 is TGTGCCAGCAGCGAAGGCGTCTACGAGCAGTACTTC. Translating gives CASSEGVYEQYF.

The rearrangement links TRBV10-3 to TRBJ2-3; TRBD1 aligns across 8 bases. The V segment lost 6 bases and the J segment 2 bases; nucleotides outside the gene matches: 4. Germline CDR1 is ENHRY and CDR2 is SYGVKD. The CDR3 extends over 14 amino acids. DNA for the CDR3: TGTGCCATCAGCCCGGGACAGGCCACAGATACGCAGTATTTT. It specifies CAISPGQATDTQYF.

This clone has a handful of counts. The rearrangement uses TRBV19 and TRBJ1-4; 8 bases agree with TRBD1. The length of the CDR3 is 17 residues. Germline assignment: CDR1 LNHDA and CDR2 SQIVND (reference sequence). V shed 4 bases and J 6 bases; nucleotides not matched to a gene: 13. CDR3 loop: CASSTPRSGGFYEKLFF. CDR3 nucleotides: TGTGCCAGTAGTACCCCTCGGTCAGGGGGCTTTTATGAAAAACTGTTTTTT.

The CDR3 bases are TGTGCCAGCACAACTAGCGGGGGGTACAATGAGCAGTTCTTC. It codes for CASTTSGGYNEQFF. This chain links TRBV6-1 with TRBJ2-1; the match to TRBD2 covers 12 bases. Germline V CDR1 and CDR2: MNHNS, SASEGT. V lost 7 bases and J lost 4; bases outside the gene matches: 2. CDR3 length: 14 amino acids.

The V gene is TRBV5-1, the J gene TRBJ2-7, with TRBD2 as a possible D gene (6 bases). With 3 bases removed from V and 9 bases from J, the gap between germline ends came to 16 bases. The length of the CDR3 is 13 residues. Germline V CDR1 and CDR2: SGHRS, YFSETQ. CDR3 in DNA: TGCGCCAGCAGCTCCCTGACTAGTTCCTGGCAGTACTTC. Translation gives CASSSLTSSWQYF.

This clone was observed a handful of times. The chain links TRBV5-8 to TRBJ1-5; D gene uncertain. The CDR3 is 15 residues long. Germline CDR1 is SGHTS and CDR2 is YDEGEE. V lost 1 base, J lost 5 bases, and 13 bases lay in between. The CDR3 nucleotides are TGTGCCAGCAGCTTGACGGGAGGGCGACATCAGCCCCAGCATTTT. This gives the protein CASSLTGGRHQPQHF. Together with reference TRBV5-8 and TRBJ1-5, the CDR3 gives the full variable domain: EAGVTQSPTHLIKTRGQQATLRCSPISGHTSVYWYQQALGLGLQFLLWYDEGEERNRGNFPPRFSGRQFPNYSSELNVNALELEDSALYLCASSLTGGRHQPQHFGDGTRLSIL.

The genes are TRBV20-1 and TRBJ2-5, with a weak D call TRBD1 (5 bases). The CDR3 has 11 amino acids. Germline-derived CDR1 and CDR2 are DFQATT and SNEGSKA (reference sequence). Between the trimmed V and J ends, which lost 6 bases and 4 bases, there was a span of 9 bases. The CDR3 nucleotides are TGCAGTGCCTTAGACAGAGAGACCCAGTACTTC. This translates into CSALDRETQYF.

The V and J genes are TRBV11-3 and TRBJ2-1, with 8 bases aligning to TRBD2. The trim removed 5 bases at V and 2 bases at J, leaving 5 bases unmatched. The germline gives CDR1 SGHNT, CDR2 YENEEA. The CDR3 has 15 residues. The CDR3 DNA reads TGTGCCAGCAGCCTCGGGGGGGACCCCTACAATGAGCAGTTCTTC. Translation: CASSLGGDPYNEQFF.

This clone came up a few times. The rearrangement joins TRBV5-4 to TRBJ1-1; 8 bases match TRBD1. The CDR3 covers 13 residues. Germline CDR1 and CDR2: SGHNT and YYREEE (reference sequence). Trimming removed 4 bases from V and 4 bases from J; junction bases left unmatched: 3. For the CDR3, the DNA is TGTGCCAGCAGCCGACAGGGGTCCACTGAAGCTTTCTTT. It specifies CASSRQGSTEAFF.

This clone occurred a few times. V usage is TRBV28 and J usage is TRBJ2-5; 7 bases agree with TRBD2. Germline lookup yields CDR1 MDHEN and CDR2 SYDVKM. The CDR3 loop spans 12 amino acids. The junction had 7 bases not matched to a gene; V was cut back by 10 bases and J by 5 bases. Written as DNA, the CDR3 is TGTGCCACCAATGGGGGGGACGAGACCCAGTACTTC. Its translation: CATNGGDETQYF. The full variable domain, its missing parts supplied by reference TRBV28 and TRBJ2-5, is DVKVTQSSRYLVKRTGEKVFLECVQDMDHENMFWYRQDPGLGLRLIYFSYDVKMKEKGDIPEGYSVSREKKERFSLILESASTNQTSMYLCATNGGDETQYFGPGTRLLVL.

This chain uses TRBV7-3 with TRBJ2-3; TRBD2 matches 7 bases. CDR1 and CDR2 from the germline V gene are SGHTA and FQGTGA. V trimming: 2 bases; J trimming: 1 base; junction bases outside the gene matches: 3. The CDR3 has 15 amino acids. The CDR3 here is CASSLGSGGTDTQYF. The CDR3 nucleotides read TGTGCCAGCAGCTTAGGGAGCGGGGGCACAGATACGCAGTATTTT.

Only a few counts were recorded for this clone. Here the CDR3 reads CASSVGSGALRGTDTQYF. The CDR3 DNA sequence: TGTGCCAGCAGCGTAGGGAGCGGGGCTCTCCGGGGCACAGATACGCAGTATTTT. This chain joins TRBV9 and TRBJ2-3, with 7 bases fitting TRBD2. V was clipped by 0 bases and J by 1 base; unmatched bases: 11. The CDR3 contains 18 residues. Germline V lookup: CDR1 SGDLS, CDR2 YYNGEE.

This clone was seen a handful of times. The gene calls are TRBV6-5 and TRBJ2-7, with D perhaps TRBD2 (5 bases). Germline V gives CDR1 MNHEY, CDR2 SVGAGI. The CDR3 spans 15 residues. V was clipped by 2 bases and J by 7 bases, with 18 bases between them. The CDR3 nucleotides are TGTGCCAGCAGTTACCCCGGTGGGGTTTCGGGGGAGCAGTACTTC. Its protein is CASSYPGGVSGEQYF.

This clone was counted between two and nine times. The chain uses TRBV9 and TRBJ2-5; 11 nucleotides match TRBD2. Matching the DNA end better, TRBJ2-7 makes the J call doubtful. The CDR3 spans 15 residues. Germline V gene sequence: CDR1 SGDLS, CDR2 YYNGEE. The CDR3 loop reads CASSIGLAGSYEQYF. CDR3 in DNA: TGTGCCAGCAGCATAGGACTAGCGGGTTCCTACGAGCAGTACTTC.

The rearrangement uses TRBV4-2 and TRBJ1-1; 7 bases are shared with TRBD1. Looked up from germline, CDR1 is LGHNA and CDR2 is YNFKEQ. V dropped 2 bases and J dropped 5; count of bases not matched to a gene: 8. This CDR3 has 15 residues. The CDR3 coding sequence is TGTGCCAGCAGCCAAAACCGGGACAGTTCGACTGAAGCTTTCTTT. Translating gives CASSQNRDSSTEAFF.

J is TRBJ2-1 and V is TRBV5-1; maybe TRBD1 (5 bases). The germline gives CDR1 SGHRS, CDR2 YFSETQ. Trimming removed 0 bases from V and 0 bases from J, with 7 bases in between. The CDR3 has 15 amino acids. The CDR3 protein is CASSLGQSSYNEQFF. DNA for the CDR3: TGCGCCAGCAGCTTGGGACAGAGCTCCTACAATGAGCAGTTCTTC.

This chain connects TRBV19 to TRBJ1-5; unclear D gene. Germline CDR1 LNHDA, CDR2 SQIVND (reference sequence). V lost 2 bases and J 2 bases, leaving 7 bases between the germline ends. This CDR3 is 14 amino acids long. Here the CDR3 reads CASSISPGNQPQHF. In DNA form, the CDR3 reads TGTGCCAGTAGTATATCTCCGGGCAATCAGCCCCAGCATTTT. Complete variable domain (other parts from reference TRBV19 and TRBJ1-5): DGGITQSPKYLFRKEGQNVTLSCEQNLNHDAMYWYRQDPGQGLRLIYYSQIVNDFQKGDIAEGYSVSREKKESFPLTVTSAQKNPTAFYLCASSISPGNQPQHFGDGTRLSIL.

This chain uses TRBV10-3 with TRBJ2-1, with 8 bases fitting TRBD2. Germline lookup yields CDR1 ENHRY and CDR2 SYGVKD. V shed 10 bases, J shed 0 bases, and the junction held 5 bases outside the gene matches. There are 14 residues in the CDR3. The CDR3: CATNSGISYNEQFF. As DNA, the CDR3 is TGTGCCACGAATAGCGGGATCTCCTACAATGAGCAGTTCTTC.

The chain employs TRBV28 and TRBJ1-1; D is undetermined. CDR1 and CDR2 from the germline V gene are MDHEN and SYDVKM. CDR3 size: 14 residues. V dropped 6 bases and J dropped 1 base, with 12 bases sitting between them. The CDR3, as DNA: TGTGCCAGCAGCCCTATCCCACCGAACACTGAAGCTTTCTTT. It specifies CASSPIPPNTEAFF.

J is TRBJ1-6 and V is TRBV30; 7 nucleotides align to TRBD1. In germline, CDR1 is GTSNPN, CDR2 SVGIG (reference sequence). J gave up 7 bases and V 4 bases, and 4 bases lay outside the gene matches. The CDR3 runs 13 residues. CDR3 sequence: CAWMGQPNSPLHF. CDR3 coding DNA: TGTGCCTGGATGGGACAGCCGAATTCACCCCTCCACTTT.

This clone came up a few times. V and J are TRBV5-1 and TRBJ1-6, with 9 bases lining up with TRBD1. CDR1 SGHRS and CDR2 YFSETQ come from the germline V gene. The junction had 6 bases not matched to a gene; V was cut back by 4 bases and J by 7 bases. CDR3 length: 15 residues. CDR3 sequence: CASSTGQGRNSPLHF. The CDR3 DNA reads TGCGCCAGCAGCACTGGACAGGGGCGGAATTCACCCCTCCACTTT.

This chain links TRBV11-2 with TRBJ1-4; D remains unclear. The germline V gene encodes CDR1 SGHAT and CDR2 FQNNGV. This CDR3 has 16 residues. Trimming took off 8 bases at V and 5 bases at J, with 21 bases between the two ends. Here the CDR3 DNA reads TGTGCCAGCGCCGTCGAATGGGCGAGCCAAAATGAAAAACTGTTTTTT. It specifies CASAVEWASQNEKLFF. Together with reference TRBV11-2 and TRBJ1-4, the CDR3 gives the full variable domain: EAGVAQSPRYKIIEKRQSVAFWCNPISGHATLYWYQQILGQGPKLLIQFQNNGVVDDSQLPKDRFSAERLKGVDSTLKIQPAKLEDSAVYLCASAVEWASQNEKLFFGSGTQLSVL.

V and J are TRBV5-1 and TRBJ1-1, with TRBD1 as a possible D gene (5 bases). V was clipped by 0 bases and J by 8 bases, with 14 bases between them. CDR1 and CDR2 (germline): SGHRS, YFSETQ. The CDR3 contains 14 residues. For the CDR3, the DNA is TGCGCCAGCAGCTTGGAGGCCGGGGGTGGGGAAGCTTTCTTT. Amino acids: CASSLEAGGGEAFF.

The chain recombines TRBV6-5 with TRBJ1-1; 7 nucleotides line up with TRBD1. V was clipped by 4 bases and J by 8 bases; unmatched bases: 7. Per the germline V gene, CDR1 is MNHEY and CDR2 is SVGAGI. The CDR3 sequence is 13 residues long. In DNA, the CDR3 is TGTGCCAGCAGTTCACTGCGGGGACAGGAAGCTTTCTTT. This encodes CASSSLRGQEAFF.

In its sample, this clone was seen once. V is TRBV9 and J is TRBJ2-7, with TRBD2 matching over 8 bases. This CDR3 has 16 amino acids. Germline lookup yields CDR1 SGDLS and CDR2 YYNGEE. The trim removed 0 bases at V and 3 bases at J, leaving 8 bases unmatched. This chain's CDR3 is CASSVGPGGDVYEQYF. DNA for the CDR3: TGTGCCAGCAGCGTAGGCCCGGGAGGGGATGTCTACGAGCAGTACTTC.